Listed here is a single TCR beta chain. This clonotype showed up just a few times. It has no known antigen specificity. It has no much larger one-base neighbor in the sample; base qualities were not kept. The method behind the library was RT-PCR. The instrument given in TCRdb is Illumina HiSeq 2500. TCRdb cleaned the public reads at Q25 with fastp, built clones with MiXCR and kept in-frame beta chains. Rows matching on CDR3 protein sequence are summarized as one entry with the most common DNA and genes. The sample yields 550,000 to 800,000 distinct CDR3 sequences; approximately 14% were counted once. In total, the top ten clones hold 6.5% to 8.5% of the sample. The entry originates in a study of response to subunit inactivated influenza vaccine (dated 2018 in TCRdb). About the study as a whole: The study used deep quantitative T cell receptor repertoire profiling to track responses to a trivalent subunit inactivated influenza vaccine. What the work shows at the level of the full study, not this receptor alone: It was suggested by the authors that each seasonal influenza vaccination may recruit only a limited number of new T cells.

V and J are truncated by 6 bases and 4 bases respectively, leaving an intervening sequence of 9 bases. From the cysteine up to the phenylalanine, the CDR3 has a length of 12 residues. The retained sequence is limited to the CDR3, 36 bases, with the frame set at the first base. This chain is built from TRBV12-3 or TRBV12-4 and TRBJ1-2; no D gene call is confident. The sequenced sample was PBMCs from blood, obtained around 15 days before vaccination. The clonotype originates from a man aged 50-60 years who received an inactivated influenza vaccine. Donor details come from another sample of the same person, matched by shared clones. CDR3 loop: CASSPGIYGYTF. The nucleotide sequence reads TGTGCCAGCAGCCCTGGGATCTATGGCTACACCTTC.